This T cell receptor beta chain was profiled in a study of blood T cell repertoires in COVID-19. Study information: COVID-19 samples, acute and convalescent, were from the United States, Italy and Spain. T cells, B-cell-depleted T cells, or PBMCs provided the cDNA or gDNA that served as material.

The J segment lost 4 bases and the V segment lost 0 bases, leaving 6 bases of the junction unmatched. CDR1 is LGHDT and CDR2 is YNNKEL in the germline V gene (reference sequence). The CDR3 has 16 amino acids. Original processing notes: For nucleated cells, counts were estimated from reference gene primer amplification. Some clones are missing from TCRdb's copy, which holds only in-frame ones; the method was immunoSEQ multiplex PCR. V, J and clone size are taken as reported in that table, and D and trimming were inferred from the DNA itself. The profile shows some 70,000 clones, roughly 80% of them singletons.

The gene calls are TRBV3-1 (or the pseudogene TRBV3-2) and TRBJ2-1, with 7 bases lining up with TRBD2. The sequencing input was peripheral blood. The source of this sequence is a woman in her sixties or seventies with acute or convalescent COVID-19. The DNA for the CDR3 is TGTGCCAGCAGCCAAGATATAACGGGAGGTTACAATGAGCAGTTCTTC. Protein: CASSQDITGGYNEQFF.